This TCR beta chain was recorded in a study of identical twins' blood T cells. Study-wide findings and caveats: Twin repertoire similarity may partly reflect shared environment. Each donor's most abundant TCRbeta clonotypes shared more CDR3 sequences with her twin than unrelated donors. Even for out-of-frame TCRbeta, twins reportedly shared V gene usage much more than unrelated donors.

In TCRdb, the 5' RACE reads were re-called with MiXCR into one record per CDR3 protein. This table holds fewer than 450,000 distinct CDR3 sequences, roughly 30% found once. The germline gives CDR1 LGHNA, CDR2 YSLEER. CDR3 size: 15 residues. V lost 2 bases and J lost 5; bases outside the gene matches: 8. Points on this clonotype: Its antigen is undetermined.

This chain uses TRBV4-3 with TRBJ1-1, with 7 bases fitting TRBD1. The TCR originated in a woman aged 18 to 55 in good health. The specimen sequenced was PBMCs. In DNA form, the CDR3 reads TGCGCCAGCAGCCAAACGACAGGGTGGGGAACTGAAGCTTTCTTT. Translation gives CASSQTTGWGTEAFF.